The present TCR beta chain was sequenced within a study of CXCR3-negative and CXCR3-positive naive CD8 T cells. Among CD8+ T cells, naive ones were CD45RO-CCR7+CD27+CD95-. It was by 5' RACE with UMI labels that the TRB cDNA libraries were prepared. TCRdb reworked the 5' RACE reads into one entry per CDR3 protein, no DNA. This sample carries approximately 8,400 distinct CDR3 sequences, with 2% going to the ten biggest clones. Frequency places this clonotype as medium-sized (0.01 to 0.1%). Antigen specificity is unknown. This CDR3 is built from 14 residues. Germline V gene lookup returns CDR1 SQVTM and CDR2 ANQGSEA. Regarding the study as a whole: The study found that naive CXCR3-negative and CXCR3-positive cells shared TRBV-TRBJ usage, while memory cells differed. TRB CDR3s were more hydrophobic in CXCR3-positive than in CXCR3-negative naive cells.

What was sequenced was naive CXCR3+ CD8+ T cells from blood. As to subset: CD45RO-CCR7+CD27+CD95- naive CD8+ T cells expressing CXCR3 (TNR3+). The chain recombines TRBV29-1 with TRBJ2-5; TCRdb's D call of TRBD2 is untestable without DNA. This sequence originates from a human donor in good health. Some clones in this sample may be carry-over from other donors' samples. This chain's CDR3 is CSLTAGEGEETQYF.